The clone carrying this T cell receptor beta chain was picked up one time. The data were obtained in a study of T cell responses to AZD1222 COVID-19 vaccine. Here immunoSEQ multiplex PCR was the method, and the copy in TCRdb shows in-frame clones only, minus some. This sample has approximately 65,000 clones, with about nine tenths found just once. This receptor was obtained from an adult in good health. Sequenced material: peripheral blood, taken on day 0 of AZD1222 vaccination.

CDR3 nucleotides: TGTGCCAGCAGTGGGGTCTTTGGGTTCGGCTACACCTTC. Its translation is CASSGVFGFGYTF. The chain couples TRBV27 to TRBJ1-2, with D unclear. The CDR3 totals 13 residues. The germline V and J ends were trimmed by 5 bases and 8 bases, with 15 bases remaining between them. Germline CDR1 is MNHEY and CDR2 is SMNVEV (reference sequence).